This TCR beta chain was sequenced during a study of regulatory T cells in long-lasting Graves disease (dated by TCRdb to the early 2020s). Context from the whole study: Patients with newly diagnosed Graves' disease had been on antithyroid drugs for under 3 months. A total of around 35 samples underwent TCR sequencing, from about 13 patients with persistent Graves' disease and 20 or so patients with newly diagnosed Graves' disease. Persistent Graves' disease patients were compared with newly diagnosed Graves' disease patients by peripheral blood TCR sequencing and RNA sequencing. The study was registered as a clinical trial and conducted in China.

V is trimmed back by 6 bases and J by 4 bases, and the junction contains 7 bases that no gene match accounts for. Via the germline V gene, CDR1 is MRHNA and CDR2 SNTAGT. Measured from the cysteine to the phenylalanine, the CDR3 is 14 residues long. Solely the CDR3 DNA is kept, with 42 bases framed from the first base. This clonotype was recorded many times. There is no known antigen for this receptor. Base-call qualities are not available, and no considerably larger clone is one nucleotide away. Paper-wide results and their limitations: The authors noted that the small sample size was a limitation that may lower accuracy. TRBV28, TRBJ1-2 and TRBJ2-5 were preferentially used in persistent disease, while TRBV20-1 and TRBJ2-1 were favored in newly diagnosed disease. Only peripheral blood was studied, because thyroid tissue, the primary lesion, was inaccessible. Persistent patients shared more public clonotypes among themselves (around 3,000) than newly diagnosed patients did (approximately 970). Persistent Graves' disease patients showed lower TCR Shannon entropy and fewer highly expanded clones than newly diagnosed patients, suggesting clonal expansion. Only the TCR beta chain was sequenced and analyzed.

What the time point label conveys for this sample: newly diagnosed GD, antithyroid drugs for less than 3 months. For both TCR sequencing and RNA sequencing, RNA was extracted from PBMCs using TRIzol. The diagnosis of Graves' disease was made according to American Thyroid Association guidelines. Patients were recruited from an endocrinology department in Xi'an, China. Each patient gave roughly 8.4 milliliters of peripheral blood, collected in an EDTA anticoagulant tube. Ficoll Paque Plus density gradient separation was used to isolate PBMCs, and no further T cell sorting was performed. RNA quality was checked with an Agilent 2100 Bioanalyzer and agarose gel, and concentration with a NanoDrop 2000. Library preparation employed multiplex PCR. Sequenced on an Illumina HiSeq 4000. To build TCR beta libraries, CDR3 regions were amplified by Arm-PCR using iRepertoire HTBI primers. Gel purification was performed on PCR products prior to sequencing. For the original study's pipeline: Gene usage analysis of CDR3 amino acid clonotypes used the approximately 62 TRBV and around 13 TRBJ segments found across samples. Filtered high-quality paired reads were merged into contigs using COPE and FqMerger. BLAST was used to align contigs to IMGT TRBV, TRBD and TRBJ reference genes, and CDR3 was defined according to IMGT. Highly expanded clones were defined as clonotypes with a frequency above 0.1%. Shannon entropy was used to measure repertoire diversity, and the Gini coefficient was used to measure V-J evenness. A clonotype found in more than one individual was treated as public. TCRdb itself trimmed the public reads at Q25 with fastp, ran MiXCR and retained productive beta chains. CDR3 protein sequences are deduplicated, and each keeps its most common genes and DNA. TCRdb, not the authors, supplied the V and J calls. The sample table shows about 500,000 distinct CDR3 sequences, and approximately 12% are seen once. The ten largest clones represent roughly 8.2% of the sample.

Separately, the same data were catalogued under a study of T cells in Graves' hyperthyroidism and ophthalmopathy. As the second publication notes: Stable Graves' hyperthyroidism was defined as no progression to ophthalmopathy during 18 months of follow-up. The hyperthyroidism patients were between 18 and 65 years old and newly diagnosed, with a disease duration of less than 2 months. The study excluded patients with uncontrolled infections, other autoimmune diseases, pregnancy or lactation. Diagnoses were established on the basis of clinical symptoms, serum thyroxine and TRAb, thyroid ultrasound, and orbital computed tomography. A first-round RT-PCR of the TCR CDR3 used the HTBI primer set with the Qiagen OneStep RT-PCR kit. Most expanded thyroid clonotypes (frequency above 0.001) were also detected in blood, a finding suggesting that blood repertoires may reflect thyroid immune responses. A 13 V-J signature model separated ophthalmopathy from stable hyperthyroidism, with roughly 88% sensitivity and about 81% specificity in cross-validation and 80%/75% in testing. During validation, the model predicted progression to ophthalmopathy a median of around 7 months ahead of onset, with around 65% sensitivity and 72% to 85% specificity. To identify TCR V-J signatures that set the groups apart, the researchers used a discovery cohort of about a hundred patients, made up of 43 with Graves' ophthalmopathy and some 58 with stable Graves' hyperthyroidism. An independent validation cohort of 18 to 20 hyperthyroidism patients and 17 patients who later progressed to ophthalmopathy tested prospective prediction of ophthalmopathy. The approximately 98 discovery patients were randomly divided into training and test sets at a 7:3 ratio. In addition, the study compared T-cell repertoires in thyroid tissue and in blood from roughly six Graves' hyperthyroidism patients. After blood sampling, hyperthyroidism patients were treated with methimazole at a starting dose of 30 mg daily, and ophthalmopathy patients were treated with high-dose intravenous methylprednisolone. A second multiplex PCR round built the libraries, followed by size selection and purification. The libraries were sequenced on an Illumina HiSeq2000 using paired-end 100 bp reads. SOAPnuke was used to process the raw data, removing reads that contained adapters or uncalled bases, had a mean Phred below 15, or lacked an exact match to the constant primer or identifier. High-quality paired reads were merged with COPE v1.2.5, and unique nucleotide sequences were defined as clonotypes. MiTCR v1.1 was used to align clonotypes to the IMGT TRBV, TRBD and TRBJ reference segments. Only V-J combinations with frequency above 0.0001, covering about 99% of repertoires, were analysed. A TCS score was defined as the ratio between F50 (clonal expansion) and ExV (chaos), using BLOSUM62-based TCRdist between CDR3 peptides within each V-J. Welch's t-statistics and random forest reduced roughly 500 V-J features to 13, which were used in a naive Bayes classifier (R e1071). Sample size was not statistically predetermined, and investigators were not blinded to group allocation. The paper reports TCR Vbeta CDR3 sequencing of roughly 140 peripheral blood samples: around 45 ophthalmopathy, 70 to 85 hyperthyroidism and 17 progressor patients.

The sequence links TRBV6-4 to TRBJ2-7, with 9 central nucleotides matching TRBD2. The clonotype was recovered from a woman aged 25-40 years with Graves disease. Donor details come from another sample of the same person, matched by shared clones. The sequencing here drew on peripheral blood mononuclear cells (PBMCs), taken at new diagnosis, from a patient treated with antithyroid drugs. The nucleotide sequence is given as TGTGCCAGCAGAGGGGTAGCGGGAGTGTACGAGCAGTACTTC. Its protein is CASRGVAGVYEQYF.